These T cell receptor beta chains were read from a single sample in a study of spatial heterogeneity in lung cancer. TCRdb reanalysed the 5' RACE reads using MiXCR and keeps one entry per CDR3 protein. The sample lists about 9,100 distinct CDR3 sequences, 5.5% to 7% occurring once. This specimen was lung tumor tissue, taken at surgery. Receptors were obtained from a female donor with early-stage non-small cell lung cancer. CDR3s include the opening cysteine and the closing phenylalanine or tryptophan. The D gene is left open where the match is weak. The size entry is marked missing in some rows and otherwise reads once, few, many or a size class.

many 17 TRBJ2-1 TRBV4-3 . TGCGCCAGCAGCCAAGGTTCCCTGTCTAGCACCTACAATGAGCAGTTCTTC CASSQGSLSSTYNEQFF
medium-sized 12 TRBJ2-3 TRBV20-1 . TGCAGTGTAGGGGACGGCACAGATACGCAGTATTTT CSVGDGTDTQYF
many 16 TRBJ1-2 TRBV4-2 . TGTGCCAGCAGCCAAGACGTCGGTCCAGCTAACTATGGCTACACCTTC CASSQDVGPANYGYTF
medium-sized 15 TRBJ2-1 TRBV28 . TGTGCCAGCAGTTTAGGGACGAGCTCCTACAATGAGCAGTTCTTC CASSLGTSSYNEQFF
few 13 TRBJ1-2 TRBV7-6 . TGTGCCAGCAGCCTGGACAAGGAACATGGCTACACCTTC CASSLDKEHGYTF
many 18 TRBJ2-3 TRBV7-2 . TGTGCCAGCAGCTCCCAAGTAGGCTCCGGGTGGGGTGCAGATACGCAGTATTTT CASSSQVGSGWGADTQYF
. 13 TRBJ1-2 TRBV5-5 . TGTGCCAGCAGCTTCGACTCACGCTATGGCTACACCTTC CASSFDSRYGYTF
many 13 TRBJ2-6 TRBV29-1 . TGCAGCGTCGAGTTGTCTGGGGCCAACGTCCTGACTTTC CSVELSGANVLTF
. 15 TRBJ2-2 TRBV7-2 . TGTGCCAGCAGCCCTATCCTGGCGAACACCGGGGAGCTGTTTTTT CASSPILANTGELFF
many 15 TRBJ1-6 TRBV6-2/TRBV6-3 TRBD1 TGTGCCAGCAGGCCAGCCGGGACAGCCAATTCACCCCTCCACTTT CASRPAGTANSPLHF
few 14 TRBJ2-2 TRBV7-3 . TGTGCCAGCAGCCCGCAGCCTTTCTCCGGGGAGCTGTTTTTT CASSPQPFSGELFF
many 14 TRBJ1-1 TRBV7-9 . TGTGCCAGCAGCTCCTGGGTTGGGGGCACTGAAGCTTTCTTT CASSSWVGGTEAFF
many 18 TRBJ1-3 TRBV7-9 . TGTGCCAGCAGCTTAGGGAAAACGCAGGGAACACCCGGAAACACCATATATTTT CASSLGKTQGTPGNTIYF
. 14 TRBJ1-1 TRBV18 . TGTGCCAGCTCACCCCCCTCCGGAAACACTGTAGCTTTCTTT CASSPPSGNTVAFF
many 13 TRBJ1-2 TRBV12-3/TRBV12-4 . TGTGCCAGCAGTTTAATATTAGGAGATGGCTACACCTTC CASSLILGDGYTF
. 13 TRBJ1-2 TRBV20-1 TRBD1 TGCAGTGCTAGAGCCGGGACAGGGATCGGCTACACCTTC CSARAGTGIGYTF
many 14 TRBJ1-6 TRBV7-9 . TGTGCCAGCAGCTTACAGGGATGGAATTCACCCCTCCACTTT CASSLQGWNSPLHF
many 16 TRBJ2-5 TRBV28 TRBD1 TGTGCCAGCAGTTCCTTTACAGGGGGCGAAGTGGAGACCCAGTACTTC CASSSFTGGEVETQYF
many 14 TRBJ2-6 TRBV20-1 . TGCAGTGCTCCGAGCCTCGGAATGGCCAACGTCCTGACTTTC CSAPSLGMANVLTF
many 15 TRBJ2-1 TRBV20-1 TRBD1 TGCAGTGAGACGAATACAGGGGCCACCTACAATGAGCAGTTCTTC CSETNTGATYNEQFF
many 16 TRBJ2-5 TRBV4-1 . TGCGCCAGCAGCCAAGATAACCGGTACCTCCAAGAGACCCAGTACTTC CASSQDNRYLQETQYF
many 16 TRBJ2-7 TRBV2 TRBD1 TGTGCCAGCAGTGAAGCGGGGACAGGGGATCTCTACGAGCAGTACTTC CASSEAGTGDLYEQYF
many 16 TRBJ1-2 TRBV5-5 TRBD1 TGTGCCAGCAGCTTGGCTGGCAGGGGGCATATAGATGGCTACACCTTC CASSLAGRGHIDGYTF
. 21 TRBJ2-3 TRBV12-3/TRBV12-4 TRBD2 TGTGCCAGCAGTTTAGCGCGGGTAGTTAGCGGGGGGCAAAAAAGCACAGATACGCAGTATTTT CASSLARVVSGGQKSTDTQYF
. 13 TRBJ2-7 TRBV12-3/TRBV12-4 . TGTGCCAGCAGTTTCGGTTACTCCTACGAGCAGTACTTC CASSFGYSYEQYF
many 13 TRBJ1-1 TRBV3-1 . TGTGCCAGCAGCCAAGATCTTGAACGAGAAGCTTTCTTT CASSQDLEREAFF
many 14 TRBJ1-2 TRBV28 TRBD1 TGTGCCACCCAGGGGGCGGACTATTACTATGGCTACACCTTC CATQGADYYYGYTF
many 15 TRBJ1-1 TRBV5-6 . TGTGCCAGCAGCTTGGGGAGGGGCGCCTGGGCTGAAGCTTTCTTT CASSLGRGAWAEAFF
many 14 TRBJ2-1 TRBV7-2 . TGTGCCAGCAGCTTAGGGTTAATCTTCCATGAGCAGTTCTTC CASSLGLIFHEQFF